These T cell receptor beta chains were read from a single sample in a study of blood T cell repertoires in COVID-19. Only in-frame clones appear in the TCRdb table, and some are missing; sequencing was by immunoSEQ multiplex PCR. The sample has 350,000 to 450,000 clones, 85% seen once; the top ten hold roughly 3.6%. The sample was peripheral blood. The receptors stem from a woman between 18 and 30 years old with acute or convalescent COVID-19. Each CDR3 is given with its conserved first and last residue. D genes are given only for firm matches. A row's size may be missing; if present it is once, few, many or a size class.

cdr3_nt: TGTGCCTGGAGTGTCGGGGGAGGTAATTCACCCCTCCACTTT
cdr3_aa: CAWSVGGGNSPLHF
d_call: .
j_call: TRBJ1-6
clone_size: .
v_call: TRBV30

cdr3_nt: TGTGCCAGCGGCTCTAGCGGGATCTACGAGCAGTACTTC
cdr3_aa: CASGSSGIYEQYF
d_call: TRBD2
j_call: TRBJ2-7
clone_size: .
v_call: TRBV5-4

cdr3_nt: TGTGCCAGCAGCTTCTTCACCAGGACAGGCAAACTGTTTTTT
cdr3_aa: CASSFFTRTGKLFF
d_call: TRBD1
j_call: TRBJ1-4
clone_size: .
v_call: TRBV5-6

cdr3_nt: TGTGCCAGCAGTTACACGAAGGGGTATGGCTACACCTTC
cdr3_aa: CASSYTKGYGYTF
d_call: .
j_call: TRBJ1-2
clone_size: .
v_call: TRBV6-6

cdr3_nt: TGTGCCAGCAGCCACGGGTCGCTGGAAGGCTACACCTTC
cdr3_aa: CASSHGSLEGYTF
d_call: .
j_call: TRBJ1-2
clone_size: .
v_call: TRBV12-3/TRBV12-4

cdr3_nt: TGTGCCAGCAGCTTATTCAGCGGGAGGGCCAATGAGCAGTTCTTC
cdr3_aa: CASSLFSGRANEQFF
d_call: TRBD2
j_call: TRBJ2-1
clone_size: .
v_call: TRBV7-3

cdr3_nt: TGCAGCGTTCAAGGACTAGCGGGGCCCTCCTACGAGCAGTACTTC
cdr3_aa: CSVQGLAGPSYEQYF
d_call: TRBD2
j_call: TRBJ2-7
clone_size: .
v_call: TRBV29-1

cdr3_nt: TGTGCCAGCGGTCCGGGGGGCCCTGCTAACTATGGCTACACCTTC
cdr3_aa: CASGPGGPANYGYTF
d_call: .
j_call: TRBJ1-2
clone_size: .
v_call: TRBV28

cdr3_nt: TGCAGCGTTGTAGCGGGAGGATTGTCAGATACGCAGTATTTT
cdr3_aa: CSVVAGGLSDTQYF
d_call: TRBD2
j_call: TRBJ2-3
clone_size: .
v_call: TRBV29-1

cdr3_nt: TGTGCCATCGCCGAGGGCATAGGAGGCTACACCTTC
cdr3_aa: CAIAEGIGGYTF
d_call: .
j_call: TRBJ1-2
clone_size: many
v_call: TRBV10-3

cdr3_nt: TGCGCCAGCAGCTTGACCGGGACAGGGCCCTATGGCTACACCTTC
cdr3_aa: CASSLTGTGPYGYTF
d_call: TRBD1
j_call: TRBJ1-2
clone_size: few
v_call: TRBV5-1